This T cell receptor beta chain was identified during a study of blood T cell repertoires in COVID-19. Looking at the study overall: Samples representing acute and convalescent COVID-19 were sourced from the United States, Italy and Spain. The cDNA or gDNA used as material had been derived from T cells, B-cell-depleted T cells, or PBMCs.

CDR1 SEHNR and CDR2 FQNEAQ come from the germline V gene (reference sequence). After removal of 5 bases from V and 8 bases from J, the junction contained 9 bases not matched to a gene. The CDR3 loop spans 15 amino acids. Authors' processing steps: Reference gene primer amplification in the assay estimated nucleated cell counts. Sequencing used immunoSEQ multiplex PCR; TCRdb keeps in-frame clones, though not all of them. That table gives V, J and clone size, and the DNA gave D and trimming. The table lists around 43,000 clones, about 88% of them singletons. This clone was counted between two and nine times.

Sequenced material: peripheral blood. This TCR was recovered from a man aged 45-60 years in a cohort sampled during active COVID-19. V gene TRBV7-9 combines with J gene TRBJ2-1, with 10 nucleotides matching TRBD2. DNA for the CDR3: TGTGCCAGCAGCCGGACTAGCGGATTTATTGATGAGCAGTTCTTC. Translated, it gives CASSRTSGFIDEQFF. The full variable domain, in which reference TRBV7-9 and TRBJ2-1 provide the parts outside the CDR3, is DTGVSQNPRHKITKRGQNVTFRCDPISEHNRLYWYRQTLGQGPEFLTYFQNEAQLEKSRLLSDRFSAERPKGSFSTLEIQRTEQGDSAMYLCASSRTSGFIDEQFFGPGTRLTVL.